These 21 T cell receptor beta chains were all obtained from the same sample, sequenced in a study of molecular identifiers for immune sequencing clone quantification. TCRdb reanalysed the PCR reads using MiXCR and keeps one entry per CDR3 protein. The table has about 640,000 distinct CDR3 sequences, just under 20% seen once. The sample consisted of naive CD8+ T cells from blood, with Jurkat cell RNA spiked in. Subset: FACS-sorted CD8+CD4-CCR7+CD45RA+ naive T cells. These receptors all stem from a human donor in good health. Some libraries in this study had Jurkat cell RNA spiked in.

This clonotype was found many times. The rearrangement joins TRBV12-3 or TRBV12-4 to TRBJ1-2; 7 bases line up with TRBD1. V shed 5 bases and J 7 bases; nucleotides not matched to a gene: 10. The CDR3 is made up of 14 amino acids. This chain's CDR3 is CASSPESDRAGYTF. The DNA of the CDR3 is TGTGCCAGCAGTCCTGAAAGTGACAGGGCTGGCTACACCTTC.

The V call is TRBV11-2, the J call TRBJ2-7; possible D gene TRBD2, 6 bases. V was shortened by 1 base and J by 2 bases, with 15 bases between the two germline ends. In germline, CDR1 is SGHAT, CDR2 FQNNGV. This CDR3 comprises 16 residues. The CDR3 region has the DNA TGTGCCAGCAGCTTAGGGGGACGGAGGGGAACCTACGAGCAGTACTTC. Amino acid sequence: CASSLGGRRGTYEQYF.

This clonotype has only a few counts. V is TRBV30 and J is TRBJ1-5; possible D gene TRBD1, 6 bases. Germline V gene lookup returns CDR1 GTSNPN and CDR2 SVGIG (reference sequence). Trimming removed 0 bases at V and 6 bases at J, with 15 bases between. This CDR3 spans 15 amino acids. The CDR3 is CAWSVWGAFGQPQHF. The CDR3 region has the DNA TGTGCCTGGAGTGTATGGGGGGCTTTCGGTCAGCCCCAGCATTTT.

With respect to this clonotype: At one of its ends the junction is not consistent with the germline gene, which may arise from a read error. V gene TRBV20-1 combines with J gene TRBJ2-7, with 11 bases fitting TRBD2. Germline loops: CDR1 DFQATT, CDR2 SNEGSKA (reference sequence). The CDR3 sequence is 14 residues long. In nucleotides, the CDR3 is TGCAGTGCCCGTAGCGGGAGGGGGTCCTACGAGCTGTACTTC. It specifies CSARSGRGSYELYF.

This clonotype was recorded many times. J is TRBJ1-5 and V is TRBV19, with TRBD1 matching over 7 bases. Germline values: CDR1 LNHDA, CDR2 SQIVND (reference sequence). There are 14 residues in the CDR3. J was trimmed by 1 base and V by 5 bases; bases with no gene match: 2. The CDR3 coding sequence is TGTGCCAGTAGTGAGGGGGCCAGCAATCAGCCCCAGCATTTT. It encodes CASSEGASNQPQHF.

This clonotype was observed many times. V gene TRBV12-3 or TRBV12-4 combines with J gene TRBJ1-2; maybe TRBD1 (5 bases). There are 13 residues in the CDR3. The V end was cut by 5 bases, the J end by 11 bases, with 18 bases between. This chain's CDR3 is CASSGTARSWYTF. The CDR3 nucleotides are TGTGCCAGCAGTGGGACGGCCCGATCTTGGTACACCTTC.

This clonotype came up many times. J is TRBJ1-6 and V is TRBV6-1; D possibly corresponds to TRBD1 (6 bases). This CDR3 contains 13 residues. Germline loops: CDR1 MNHNS, CDR2 SASEGT. The V end was cut by 7 bases, the J end by 9 bases, with 13 bases between. The CDR3 region has the DNA TGTGCCAGCAAGGGACACGAAGGTTCACCCCTCCACTTT. Its protein is CASKGHEGSPLHF.

The rearrangement joins TRBV19 to TRBJ1-1; D might be TRBD1 (6 bases). The V end was cut by 3 bases, the J end by 0 bases, with 11 bases between. CDR3 length: 15 amino acids. Germline lookup yields CDR1 LNHDA and CDR2 SQIVND (reference sequence). The CDR3 is CASSIEGQMNTEAFF. DNA of the CDR3: TGTGCCAGTAGTATTGAGGGACAAATGAACACTGAAGCTTTCTTT.

This clonotype turned up a few times. The genes are TRBV3-2 and TRBJ2-7; the table names TRBD2, a call not compared with the DNA. TRBV3-2 is described as a pseudogene. This CDR3 has 17 residues. The DNA of the CDR3 is TGTGCCAGCAGCCAACCTCTAGCGGGAGTGGGGTCGCGCGAGCAGTACTTC. It is translated as CASSQPLAGVGSREQYF.

This sequence joins TRBV19 and TRBJ2-2, with 7 bases that match TRBD1. The length of the CDR3 is 15 residues. The germline CDR1 and CDR2 sequences are LNHDA and SQIVND (reference sequence). The V segment lost 5 bases and the J segment 4 bases; nucleotides outside the gene matches: 7. The CDR3 protein is CASSVTGAGTGELFF. The CDR3, as DNA: TGTGCCAGTAGTGTTACAGGGGCGGGCACCGGGGAGCTGTTTTTT.

This clonotype was found many times. The chain recombines TRBV28 with TRBJ1-1, with D perhaps TRBD1 (6 bases). The V gene lost 5 bases and the J gene lost 0 bases, with 16 bases spanning the gap. The germline gives CDR1 MDHEN, CDR2 SYDVKM. The CDR3 has 16 amino acids. CDR3 nucleotide sequence: TGTGCCAGCAGTCCCTCCTGGGGGCTGTTGAACACTGAAGCTTTCTTT. Its protein is CASSPSWGLLNTEAFF.

This clonotype was detected a few times. The J gene is TRBJ2-7, the V gene TRBV4-1; 9 bases match TRBD1. V lost 3 bases, J lost 0 bases, and 12 bases stayed unmatched. In germline, CDR1 is MGHRA, CDR2 YSYEKL. The CDR3 is made up of 18 amino acids. The CDR3 coding sequence is TGCGCCAGCAGCCATCTAGCCGGGACAGGGAGTCCCTCCTACGAGCAGTACTTC. Translated, it gives CASSHLAGTGSPSYEQYF.

This clonotype was recorded a few times. Just one base apart from a much larger clone, this may be a read error. This chain joins TRBV20-1 and TRBJ2-7; 9 nucleotides line up with TRBD1. Germline CDR1 is DFQATT and CDR2 is SNEGSKA (reference sequence). The length of the CDR3 is 12 residues. CDR3 sequence: CGAGTGSYEQYF. The CDR3 DNA sequence: TGCGGTGCTGGGACAGGGAGCTACGAGCAGTACTTC.

Notes on this clonotype: With a much larger clone just one base away, this may be a read error. The chain couples TRBV5-1 to TRBJ2-1; possibly TRBD1 for D (6 bases). The CDR3 covers 13 residues. CDR1 is SGHRS and CDR2 is YFSETQ in the germline V gene. The CDR3 spells CASGLARGNEQFF. The CDR3 DNA follows: TGCGCCAGCGGCTTGGCCAGGGGTAATGAGCAGTTCTTC. The variable domain in full, with the rest retrieved from reference TRBV5-1 and TRBJ2-1, is KAGVTQTPRYLIKTRGQQVTLSCSPISGHRSVSWYQQTPGQGLQFLFEYFSETQRNKGNFPGRFSGRQFSNSRSEMNVSTLELGDSALYLCASGLARGNEQFFGPGTRLTVL.

This clonotype was seen ten or more times. This chain uses TRBV29-1 with TRBJ1-2; D call uncertain. Trimming took off 3 bases at V and 8 bases at J, with 10 bases between the two ends. This CDR3 region has 11 residues. Germline CDR1 and CDR2: SQVTM and ANQGSEA. CDR3 loop: CSVDLLGGYTF. CDR3 nucleotides: TGCAGCGTTGATTTGCTGGGAGGCTACACCTTC.

This clonotype has ten or more counts. The chain recombines TRBV6-5 with TRBJ2-3; D not certain. The CDR3 has 12 residues. The V end was cut by 5 bases, the J end by 4 bases, with 7 bases between. Germline-derived CDR1 and CDR2 are MNHEY and SVGAGI. The CDR3 reads CASSTRADTQYF. The CDR3, as DNA: TGTGCCAGCAGTACCAGAGCAGATACGCAGTATTTT.

This clonotype was seen more than once but under ten times. The chain is built from TRBV23-1 and TRBJ1-2; D unclear. Being an ORF, TRBV23-1 has a function that is uncertain. Trimming shortened V by 9 bases and J by 4 bases, and 15 bases separated the two germline ends. The CDR3 has 13 amino acids. CDR3 nucleotide sequence: TGCGCCAGAACCTCCTCGTGGAGCTATGGCTACACCTTC. Its translation: CARTSSWSYGYTF.

This clonotype has ten or more counts. The chain combines TRBV29-1 with TRBJ2-2; D is possibly TRBD1 (6 bases). V was shortened by 3 bases and J by 2 bases, with 10 bases between the two germline ends. Germline V gene sequence: CDR1 SQVTM, CDR2 ANQGSEA. The length of the CDR3 is 14 residues. CDR3 protein: CSVEAGTNTGELFF. DNA for the CDR3: TGCAGCGTTGAGGCAGGGACAAACACCGGGGAGCTGTTTTTT.

The chain uses TRBV3-1 and TRBJ2-7, with D perhaps TRBD2 (6 bases). This CDR3 is built from 14 residues. In germline, CDR1 is LGHDT, CDR2 YNNKEL (reference sequence). Trimming stripped 1 base from V and 7 bases from J, with 14 bases between. The CDR3 reads CASSQARGTGEQYF. DNA of the CDR3: TGTGCCAGCAGCCAAGCGCGGGGCACGGGAGAGCAGTACTTC.

As regards this clonotype: A much bigger clone sits one base away, suggesting this may be a read error. The rearrangement links TRBV2 to TRBJ2-7, with TRBD2 identical over 10 bases. The CDR3 consists of 16 residues. CDR1 and CDR2 (germline): SNHLY, FYNNEI. CDR3 sequence reads: CAGSEFTSGAGYEQYF. The CDR3 DNA reads as TGTGCCGGCAGTGAATTTACTAGCGGGGCCGGCTACGAGCAGTACTTC.

This rearrangement joins TRBV5-1 to TRBJ2-5; TRBD1 agrees at 7 bases. The CDR3 extends over 14 amino acids. V shed 4 bases and J 4 bases; nucleotides not matched to a gene: 7. Germline CDR1 reads SGHRS; CDR2 reads YFSETQ. CDR3 in DNA: TGCGCCAGCAGCCTTGACAGGGTGGGAGAGACCCAGTACTTC. This codes for CASSLDRVGETQYF. Filled out from reference TRBV5-1 and TRBJ2-5, the complete variable domain reads KAGVTQTPRYLIKTRGQQVTLSCSPISGHRSVSWYQQTPGQGLQFLFEYFSETQRNKGNFPGRFSGRQFSNSRSEMNVSTLELGDSALYLCASSLDRVGETQYFGPGTRLLVL.